This T cell receptor (beta chain) was profiled in a study of PD-L1 blockade in urothelial cancer (dated by TCRdb to 2016 to 2017). About the study as a whole: All patients started therapy in the mid-2010s and received atezolizumab 1,200 mg intravenously every 3 weeks. About 90% of the 29 patients were males with bladder-origin urothelial cancer, and 18 of 29 reported a prior smoking history. An ECOG performance status of 0 or 1 was recorded for the patients, and 0 to 3 prior chemotherapy regimens had been received by the patients. Blood samples were analyzed at 3 weeks after treatment start (second dose) and at 6 weeks after treatment start. Blood samples gave a median of around 130,000 T cells and roughly 83,000 unique TCRs, with a median clonality of 0.080. An exploratory multi-omic analysis was conducted of the somatic, immune and clinical correlates of response to PD-L1 blockade with atezolizumab in urothelial cancer. Pretreatment tumor samples, along with matched peripheral blood collected serially before and after atezolizumab treatment, underwent TCR sequencing. Durable clinical benefit was defined as a progression-free survival longer than 6 months, and TCR features were additionally tested against progression-free survival and overall survival. In the same patients, pretreatment tumors underwent whole exome sequencing and RNA sequencing in addition to TCR sequencing. Durable clinical benefit was achieved by nine patients but not by the remaining 20. Pretreatment blood TCR-seq was available for twenty-nine patients, at least one posttreatment blood collection was obtained for some 24 patients, and tumor TCR-seq was available for some 24 patients. General study outcomes and caveats: Because of the small sample size (n ≈ 28) and the many exploratory analyses performed, the results are intended to be regarded as hypothesis-generating. Greater expansion of tumor-associated TCR clones in peripheral blood 3 weeks after the start of treatment was observed in patients with durable benefit (n of about 20, p = 0.022). A pretreatment peripheral blood TCR clonality below the median was linked to improved progression-free and overall survival.

The cohort comprised around 30 patients with locally advanced or metastatic urothelial carcinoma treated at Memorial Sloan Kettering on a trial protocol. Peripheral blood mononuclear cells were collected pretreatment and during treatment, with between 1 and 8 total time points obtained per patient. The Qiagen DNeasy Blood extraction kit was used to purify genomic DNA from total PBMCs and tumor samples. Collected pretreatment and during treatment, PBMCs were isolated and stored as previously described. Each PCR received spiked-in synthetic TCR analog templates so that absolute template abundance could be estimated from read counts. The immunoSEQ assay was used to amplify TCRbeta CDR3 regions from genomic DNA with bias-controlled V and J gene primers. Sequencing of rearranged TCRbeta segments was done at approximately 20X coverage. The study's own analysis went as follows. Sequencing errors were corrected by clustering and CDR3s were annotated against IMGT to assign V, D and J genes. Downstream analyses used only productive TCRbeta rearrangements, leaving out any out-of-frame or stop-codon sequences. Clonality was calculated as one minus the Shannon entropy normalized by the log of the number of unique productive sequences. Clones differing between time points or between blood and tumor were identified using Fisher's exact test with Benjamini-Hochberg correction, with an adjusted p below 0.01 applied as the threshold. The table was pulled from immuneACCESS by TCRdb, which kept in-frame rearrangements only. Such tables lose some clones; where checked, under half of the loss comes from unresolved V genes, and the rest has no known cause. Clone size and V and J calls were adopted from that table, with D and trimming inferred from the DNA. The sample profile shows tens of thousands of clones; around 87% of them were found once. The top ten hold 5% to 6% of the sample.

For CDR1 and CDR2, the germline V gene lists SGHRS and YFSETQ. Taken from cysteine to phenylalanine, the CDR3 has 16 residues. Here the CDR3 DNA is all that survives: 48 bases in frame from base 1. The germline V end is reduced by 0 bases and the J end by 3 bases; junction bases left unmatched: 9. A remark on this clone: The specificity of this receptor is unknown. No base quality information exists; no much larger clone differs at one position.

The TCR was taken from a woman aged 70-85 years with urothelial cancer. This specimen consisted of PBMCs, obtained around atezolizumab (anti-PD-L1) treatment. The rearranged segments are TRBV5-1 and TRBJ2-7; 7 nucleotides in the junction match TRBD1. The sequenced DNA: TGCGCCAGCAGCTTGGTCCTAGGGGGACAGAACTACGAGCAGTACTTC. Its product reads: CASSLVLGGQNYEQYF.